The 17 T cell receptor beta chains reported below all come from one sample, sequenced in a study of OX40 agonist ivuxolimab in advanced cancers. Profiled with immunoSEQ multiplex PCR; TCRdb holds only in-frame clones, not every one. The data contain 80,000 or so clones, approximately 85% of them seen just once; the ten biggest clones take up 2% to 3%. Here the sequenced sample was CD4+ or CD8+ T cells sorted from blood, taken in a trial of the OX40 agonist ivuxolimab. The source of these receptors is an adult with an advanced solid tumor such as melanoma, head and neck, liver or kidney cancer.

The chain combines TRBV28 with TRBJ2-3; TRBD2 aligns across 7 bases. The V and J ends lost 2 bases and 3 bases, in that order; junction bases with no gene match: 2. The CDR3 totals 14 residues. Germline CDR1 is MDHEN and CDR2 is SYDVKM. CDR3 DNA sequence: TGTGCCAGCAGTTTAGGGGACTATACAGATACGCAGTATTTT. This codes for CASSLGDYTDTQYF.

The chain's CDR3 is CASSPRASEWNTEAFF. DNA of the CDR3: TGCGCCAGCAGCCCAAGGGCGTCTGAGTGGAACACTGAAGCTTTCTTT. The J gene is TRBJ1-1, the V gene TRBV5-1; D not resolved. The V and J ends lost 4 bases and 1 base respectively, with 17 bases between them. Germline values: CDR1 SGHRS, CDR2 YFSETQ. The CDR3 contains 16 residues.

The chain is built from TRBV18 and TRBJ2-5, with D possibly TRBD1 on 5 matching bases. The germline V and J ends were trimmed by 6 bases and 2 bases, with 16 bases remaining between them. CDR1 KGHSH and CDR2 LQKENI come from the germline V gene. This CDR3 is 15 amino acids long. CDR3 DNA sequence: TGTGCCAGCTCCCTCCTGGGCGACAGTCAAGAGACCCAGTACTTC. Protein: CASSLLGDSQETQYF.

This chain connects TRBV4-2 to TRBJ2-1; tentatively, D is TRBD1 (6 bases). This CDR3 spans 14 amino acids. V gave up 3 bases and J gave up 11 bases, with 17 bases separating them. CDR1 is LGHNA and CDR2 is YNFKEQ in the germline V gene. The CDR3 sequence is CASSQIGGQPKQFF. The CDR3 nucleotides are TGTGCCAGCAGCCAGATTGGCGGACAGCCTAAGCAGTTCTTC.

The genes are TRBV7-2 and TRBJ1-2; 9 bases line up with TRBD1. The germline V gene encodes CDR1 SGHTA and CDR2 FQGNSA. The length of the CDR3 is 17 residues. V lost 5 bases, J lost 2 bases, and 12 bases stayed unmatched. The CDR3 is CASSPRGTGRPNYGYTF. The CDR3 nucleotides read TGTGCCAGCAGCCCCCGGGGGACAGGGCGGCCCAACTATGGCTACACCTTC.

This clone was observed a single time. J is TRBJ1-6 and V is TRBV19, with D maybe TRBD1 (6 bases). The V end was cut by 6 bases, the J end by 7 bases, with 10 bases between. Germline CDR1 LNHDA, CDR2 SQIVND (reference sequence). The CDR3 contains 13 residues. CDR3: CASRQGYNSPLHF. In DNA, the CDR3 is TGTGCCAGTAGACAGGGCTACAATTCACCCCTCCACTTT.

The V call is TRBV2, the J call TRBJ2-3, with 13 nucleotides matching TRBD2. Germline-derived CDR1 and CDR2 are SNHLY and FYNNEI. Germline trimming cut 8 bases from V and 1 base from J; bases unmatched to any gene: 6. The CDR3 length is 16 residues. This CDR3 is CASETSGGAGTDTQYF. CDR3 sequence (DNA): TGTGCCAGCGAAACTAGCGGGGGGGCGGGCACAGATACGCAGTATTTT.

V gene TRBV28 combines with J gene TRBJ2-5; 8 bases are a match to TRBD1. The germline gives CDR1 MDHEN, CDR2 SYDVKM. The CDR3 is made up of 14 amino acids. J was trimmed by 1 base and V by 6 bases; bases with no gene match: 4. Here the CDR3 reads CASRAGGLQETQYF. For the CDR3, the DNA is TGTGCCAGCAGGGCAGGGGGCCTCCAAGAGACCCAGTACTTC.

The CDR3: CSVEQERGGLSPAEQYF. The CDR3, as DNA: TGCAGCGTTGAACAGGAGCGGGGGGGCTTATCTCCTGCCGAGCAGTACTTC. The chain couples TRBV29-1 to TRBJ2-7, with 10 nucleotides matching TRBD2. The junction had 16 bases not matched to a gene; V was cut back by 2 bases and J by 6 bases. The V gene's germline CDR1 is SQVTM and CDR2 ANQGSEA. The CDR3 totals 17 residues.

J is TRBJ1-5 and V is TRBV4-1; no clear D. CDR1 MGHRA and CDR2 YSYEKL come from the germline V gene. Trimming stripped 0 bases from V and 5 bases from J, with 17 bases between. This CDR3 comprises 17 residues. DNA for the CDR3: TGCGCCAGCAGCCAAGACAAAACGGCCCCAGGCGATCAGCCCCAGCATTTT. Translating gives CASSQDKTAPGDQPQHF.

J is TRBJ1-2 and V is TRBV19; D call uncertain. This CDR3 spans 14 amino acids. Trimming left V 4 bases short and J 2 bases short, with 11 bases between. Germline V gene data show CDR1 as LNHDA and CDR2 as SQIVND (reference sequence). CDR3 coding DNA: TGTGCCAGTAGTAACGATTTATTCAACTATGGCTACACCTTC. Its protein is CASSNDLFNYGYTF.

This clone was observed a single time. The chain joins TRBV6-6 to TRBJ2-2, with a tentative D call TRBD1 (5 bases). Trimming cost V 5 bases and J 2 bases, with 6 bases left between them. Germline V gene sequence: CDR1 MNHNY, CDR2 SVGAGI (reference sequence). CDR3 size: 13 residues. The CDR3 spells CASSRGNTGELFF. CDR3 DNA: TGTGCCAGCAGTAGGGGTAACACCGGGGAGCTGTTTTTT.

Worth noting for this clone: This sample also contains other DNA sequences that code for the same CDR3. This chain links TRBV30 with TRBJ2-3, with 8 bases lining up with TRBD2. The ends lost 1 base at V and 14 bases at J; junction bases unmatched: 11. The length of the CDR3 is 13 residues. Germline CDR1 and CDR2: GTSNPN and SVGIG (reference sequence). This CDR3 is CAWSGRGGQGWYF. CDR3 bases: TGTGCCTGGAGTGGTCGGGGGGGGCAGGGATGGTATTTT.

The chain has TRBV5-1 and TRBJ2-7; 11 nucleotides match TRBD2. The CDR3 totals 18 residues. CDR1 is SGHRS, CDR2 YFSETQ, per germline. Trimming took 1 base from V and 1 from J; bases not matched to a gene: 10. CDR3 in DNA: TGCGCCAGCAGCTTGAGTCGTCTAGCGGGGGGCCCTTCCTACGAGCAGTACTTC. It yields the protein CASSLSRLAGGPSYEQYF.

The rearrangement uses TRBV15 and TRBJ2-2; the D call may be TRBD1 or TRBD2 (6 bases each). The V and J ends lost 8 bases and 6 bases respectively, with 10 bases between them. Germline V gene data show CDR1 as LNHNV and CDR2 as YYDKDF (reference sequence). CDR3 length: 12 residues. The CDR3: CATRRGAGELFF. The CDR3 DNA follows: TGTGCCACCCGAAGGGGGGCCGGGGAGCTGTTTTTT.

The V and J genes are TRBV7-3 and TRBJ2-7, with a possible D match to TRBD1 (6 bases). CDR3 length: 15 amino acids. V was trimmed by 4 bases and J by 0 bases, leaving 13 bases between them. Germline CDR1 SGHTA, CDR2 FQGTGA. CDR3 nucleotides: TGTGCCAGCAGCTCCCCCGGACAGACCTCCTACGAGCAGTACTTC. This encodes CASSSPGQTSYEQYF.

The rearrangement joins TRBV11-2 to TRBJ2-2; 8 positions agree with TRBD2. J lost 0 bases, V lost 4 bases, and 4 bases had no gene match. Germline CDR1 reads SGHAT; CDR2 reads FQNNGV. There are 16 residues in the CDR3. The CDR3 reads CASSSPGLANTGELFF. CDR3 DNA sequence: TGTGCCAGCAGCTCCCCGGGACTAGCGAACACCGGGGAGCTGTTTTTT. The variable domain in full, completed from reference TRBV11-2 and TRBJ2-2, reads EAGVAQSPRYKIIEKRQSVAFWCNPISGHATLYWYQQILGQGPKLLIQFQNNGVVDDSQLPKDRFSAERLKGVDSTLKIQPAKLEDSAVYLCASSSPGLANTGELFFGEGSRLTVL.